Sequencing of this TCR beta chain was carried out in a study of identical twins. This clonotype was counted ten times or more. Its target is not known. It was template switching that added a universal primer site, and there were unique molecular identifiers on the cDNA. TCRdb independently ran MiXCR on the 5' RACE reads; one entry per CDR3 protein. This table has roughly 710,000 distinct CDR3 sequences, 6% to 6.5% appearing once. Germline lookup yields CDR1 SGHAT and CDR2 FQNNGV. This CDR3 contains 12 residues. The germline V and J ends were trimmed by 3 bases and 10 bases, with 11 bases remaining between them. Notes on the study in general: Memory repertoires showed no such pattern, whereas abundant cord blood beta clonotypes carried fewer insertions. Excess sharing between twins was weaker in beta out-of-frame sequences. Conclusions rested on cross-sectional statistics rather than following the same donors.

The TCR originated in a man between 18 and 29 years old in good health. The sample taken for sequencing was naive T cells sorted from blood. J is TRBJ2-3 and V is TRBV11-2; no clear D. The CDR3 protein is CASSFGHRSQYF. The CDR3 region has the DNA TGTGCCAGCAGCTTCGGCCACCGATCGCAGTATTTT.